Each of the 20 T cell receptor beta chains below was sequenced from the same sample in a study of blood T cell repertoires in COVID-19. The table came from immunoSEQ multiplex PCR; TCRdb's copy has only in-frame clones and leaves some out. The table records 200,000 to 250,000 clones, roughly 88% of them present only once. Sequenced material: PBMCs or T cells enriched from blood (not recorded which). Every receptor here comes from a woman in her fifties or sixties with acute COVID-19.

The rearrangement uses TRBV30 and TRBJ1-2, with TRBD1 matching 7 bases. Germline V lookup: CDR1 GTSNPN, CDR2 SVGIG (reference sequence). The V and J ends lost 2 bases and 2 bases, in that order; junction bases with no gene match: 14. This CDR3 has 17 residues. CDR3 in amino acids: CAWSLPGAGGMNYGYTF. DNA for the CDR3: TGTGCCTGGAGTCTTCCAGGGGCAGGGGGTATGAACTATGGCTACACCTTC.

This sequence joins TRBV27 and TRBJ2-7; 8 bases match TRBD2. Germline CDR1 MNHEY, CDR2 SMNVEV (reference sequence). The junction had 2 bases not matched to a gene; V was cut back by 5 bases and J by 2 bases. This CDR3 is 13 amino acids long. In DNA form, the CDR3 reads TGTGCCAGCAGTGTAGCGGGGACCTACGAGCAGTACTTC. Translating gives CASSVAGTYEQYF.

The V gene is TRBV6-5, the J gene TRBJ1-1; D remains ambiguous. The CDR3 contains 14 residues. CDR1 and CDR2 from the germline V gene are MNHEY and SVGAGI. Trimming cost V 6 bases and J 4 bases, with 15 bases left between them. In nucleotides, the CDR3 is TGTGCCAGCAGCTTCGGGGTGGCGAGCACTGAAGCTTTCTTT. It translates to CASSFGVASTEAFF.

The V gene is TRBV19, the J gene TRBJ2-1; 11 nucleotides align to TRBD2. J was trimmed by 2 bases and V by 5 bases; bases with no gene match: 5. CDR1 is LNHDA and CDR2 is SQIVND in the germline V gene (reference sequence). This CDR3 is 16 amino acids long. CDR3 DNA: TGTGCCAGTAGTTTCCGGACTAGCGGGCCCTACAATGAGCAGTTCTTC. It encodes CASSFRTSGPYNEQFF.

The chain couples TRBV6-5 to TRBJ2-7; no firm D call. The CDR3 has 14 residues. Trimming took 1 base from V and 2 from J, leaving 9 bases between them. Germline lookup yields CDR1 MNHEY and CDR2 SVGAGI. CDR3 in DNA: TGTGCCAGCAGTTACTACCAGACAACCTACGAGCAGTACTTC. Amino acids: CASSYYQTTYEQYF.

This chain connects TRBV24-1 to TRBJ2-1; no definite D call. V lost 0 bases and J lost 0, with 11 bases in between. The CDR3 length is 17 residues. From germline, CDR1 is KGHDR and CDR2 SFDVKD. CDR3 bases: TGTGCCACCAGTGATTTGGTTAGCACAAGCTCCTACAATGAGCAGTTCTTC. It codes for CATSDLVSTSSYNEQFF.

The genes are TRBV5-1 and TRBJ2-4, with D uncertain. The length of the CDR3 is 15 residues. Germline lookup yields CDR1 SGHRS and CDR2 YFSETQ. V gave up 0 bases and J gave up 1 base, with 8 bases separating them. In nucleotides, the CDR3 is TGCGCCAGCAGCTTGGATGCCGGGGCCAAAAACATTCAGTACTTC. Encoded protein: CASSLDAGAKNIQYF.

The chain has TRBV9 and TRBJ2-2; D gene uncertain. CDR1 and CDR2 (germline): SGDLS, YYNGEE. The CDR3 totals 14 residues. Trimming cost V 0 bases and J 5 bases, with 8 bases left between them. The CDR3 sequence is CASSVARRTGELFF. The CDR3 DNA follows: TGTGCCAGCAGCGTAGCTAGGCGGACCGGGGAGCTGTTTTTT.

This chain uses TRBV4-2 with TRBJ2-7; D not certain. This CDR3 has 16 residues. Looked up from germline, CDR1 is LGHNA and CDR2 is YNFKEQ. The V end was cut by 6 bases, the J end by 0 bases, with 18 bases between. This chain's CDR3 is CASSPARVSLSYEQYF. For the CDR3, the DNA is TGTGCCAGCAGTCCCGCCCGAGTCTCCCTCTCCTACGAGCAGTACTTC.

This clone appeared a single time. The V gene is TRBV5-1, the J gene TRBJ1-1; the D is unclear. V lost 4 bases and J 2 bases, leaving 12 bases between the germline ends. The CDR3 length is 14 residues. CDR1 is SGHRS, CDR2 YFSETQ, per germline. In DNA, the CDR3 is TGCGCCAGCAGCCCGCAGACTTCTAACACTGAAGCTTTCTTT. This gives the protein CASSPQTSNTEAFF.

The chain links TRBV28 to TRBJ2-2; D perhaps matches TRBD1 (5 bases). Germline V lookup: CDR1 MDHEN, CDR2 SYDVKM. V gave up 6 bases and J gave up 2 bases, with 7 bases separating them. The CDR3 contains 13 residues. CDR3 DNA sequence: TGTGCCAGCAGAGACAGAAACACCGGGGAGCTGTTTTTT. It translates to CASRDRNTGELFF.

The chain carries TRBV5-1 and TRBJ2-2; 10 bases map to TRBD2. V was clipped by 4 bases and J by 7 bases; unmatched bases: 7. This CDR3 has 15 residues. Germline CDR1 is SGHRS and CDR2 is YFSETQ. CDR3 nucleotides: TGCGCCAGCAGCACACTAGCGGGAAAGGTCGGGGAGCTGTTTTTT. Residues: CASSTLAGKVGELFF. Together with reference TRBV5-1 and TRBJ2-2, the CDR3 gives the full variable domain: KAGVTQTPRYLIKTRGQQVTLSCSPISGHRSVSWYQQTPGQGLQFLFEYFSETQRNKGNFPGRFSGRQFSNSRSEMNVSTLELGDSALYLCASSTLAGKVGELFFGEGSRLTVL.

The chain has TRBV6-2 or TRBV6-3 and TRBJ1-1; a weak D match, TRBD1 (5 bases). Trimming took 4 bases from V and 2 from J, leaving 14 bases between them. Looked up from germline, CDR1 is MNHEY and CDR2 is SVGEGT. This CDR3 contains 15 residues. Here the CDR3 reads CASSSLTGFNTEAFF. In nucleotides, the CDR3 is TGTGCCAGCAGTTCCCTCACAGGTTTCAACACTGAAGCTTTCTTT.

The rearrangement uses TRBV28 and TRBJ1-5, with TRBD1 identical over 8 bases. Looked up from germline, CDR1 is MDHEN and CDR2 is SYDVKM. V was clipped by 6 bases and J by 8 bases; unmatched bases: 9. The CDR3 has 14 amino acids. DNA for the CDR3: TGTGCCAGCAGCCCCGGGACAGGCCCTGAGCCCCAGCATTTT. It specifies CASSPGTGPEPQHF.

The chain has TRBV7-2 and TRBJ1-2, with 8 bases matching TRBD1. Germline CDR1 reads SGHTA; CDR2 reads FQGNSA. J was trimmed by 0 bases and V by 6 bases; bases with no gene match: 6. There are 15 residues in the CDR3. The CDR3 DNA follows: TGTGCCAGCAGGCGCGACAGGGGCACTAACTATGGCTACACCTTC. It specifies CASRRDRGTNYGYTF.

The chain recombines TRBV28 with TRBJ1-1, with D perhaps matching TRBD1 (5 bases). In germline, CDR1 is MDHEN, CDR2 SYDVKM. Trimming cost V 3 bases and J 0 bases, with 11 bases left between them. The CDR3 loop spans 15 amino acids. CDR3 coding DNA: TGTGCCAGCAGTTTCCAGGGTCTATTGAACACTGAAGCTTTCTTT. Translating it yields CASSFQGLLNTEAFF. The complete variable domain, with remaining parts taken from reference TRBV28 and TRBJ1-1, reads DVKVTQSSRYLVKRTGEKVFLECVQDMDHENMFWYRQDPGLGLRLIYFSYDVKMKEKGDIPEGYSVSREKKERFSLILESASTNQTSMYLCASSFQGLLNTEAFFGQGTRLTVV.

This clone showed up just once. The chain carries TRBV19 and TRBJ2-1; D possibly corresponds to TRBD1 (5 bases). V was shortened by 5 bases and J by 6 bases, with 14 bases between the two germline ends. The V gene's germline CDR1 is LNHDA and CDR2 SQIVND (reference sequence). The CDR3 totals 14 residues. DNA of the CDR3: TGTGCCAGTAGTTTTGGTCAGGGTTCCAATGAGCAGTTCTTC. Residues: CASSFGQGSNEQFF.

V and J are TRBV5-1 and TRBJ1-4; maybe TRBD1 (6 bases). Trimming stripped 4 bases from V and 4 bases from J, with 11 bases between. The CDR3 is 14 residues long. Per the germline V gene, CDR1 is SGHRS and CDR2 is YFSETQ. The CDR3 DNA reads as TGCGCCAGCAGCCTTAGACAGGATAATGAAAAACTGTTTTTT. Translation gives CASSLRQDNEKLFF.

The chain recombines TRBV3-1 (or the pseudogene TRBV3-2) with TRBJ2-1; 8 bases line up with TRBD2. The CDR3 covers 17 residues. Germline V lookup: CDR1 LGHDT, CDR2 YNNKEL (reference sequence). Trimming cost V 1 base and J 4 bases; bases outside gene matches: 9. The DNA for the CDR3 is TGTGCCAGCAGCCAAGTCTCCGGGACTAGTAGGTACAATGAGCAGTTCTTC. Its protein product is CASSQVSGTSRYNEQFF.

The chain has TRBV7-8 and TRBJ2-7, with 8 bases aligning to TRBD1. The ends lost 8 bases at V and 2 bases at J; junction bases unmatched: 11. Germline V gene data show CDR1 as SGHVS and CDR2 as FQNEAQ. This CDR3 contains 15 residues. The CDR3 DNA is TGTGCCAGCCGGGGGACAGGACGCTTTACCTACGAGCAGTACTTC. Amino acid sequence: CASRGTGRFTYEQYF. The complete variable domain, with remaining parts taken from reference TRBV7-8 and TRBJ2-7, reads GAGVSQSPRYKVAKRGQDVALRCDPISGHVSLFWYQQALGQGPEFLTYFQNEAQLDKSGLPSDRFFAERPEGSVSTLKIQRTQQEDSAVYLCASRGTGRFTYEQYFGPGTRLTVT.